These 21 T cell receptor beta chains were sequenced from one sample in a study of blood T cell repertoires in COVID-19. Profiled with immunoSEQ multiplex PCR; TCRdb holds only in-frame clones, not every one. The sample carries around 140,000 clones, roughly three quarters recorded once. Sequencing was done on a sample of PBMCs or T cells enriched from blood (not recorded which). The source is a woman between 45 and 65 years old who had recovered from COVID-19.

The chain recombines TRBV28 with TRBJ2-2, with 9 bases that match TRBD1. Germline values: CDR1 MDHEN, CDR2 SYDVKM. The trim removed 3 bases at V and 4 bases at J, leaving 3 bases unmatched. The CDR3 spans 15 residues. The CDR3 region has the DNA TGTGCCAGCAGTTTGGGGACAGGGCCCACCGGGGAGCTGTTTTTT. This encodes CASSLGTGPTGELFF.

The genes are TRBV29-1 and TRBJ2-7; possible D gene TRBD1, 6 bases. In germline, CDR1 is SQVTM, CDR2 ANQGSEA. V lost 3 bases and J lost 0, with 15 bases in between. This CDR3 has 15 amino acids. In nucleotides, the CDR3 is TGCAGCGTTGAGGGTCCCCAGGGGAGCTCCTACGAGCAGTACTTC. As protein: CSVEGPQGSSYEQYF.

The rearrangement uses TRBV7-7 and TRBJ2-5, with D possibly TRBD1 on 6 matching bases. The germline V gene has CDR1 SSHAT and CDR2 FNYEAQ (reference sequence). The CDR3 length is 15 residues. Trimming stripped 1 base from V and 4 bases from J, with 13 bases between. DNA of the CDR3: TGTGCCAGCAGCTTAGATCTTACAGGGAGAGAGACCCAGTACTTC. Translated, it gives CASSLDLTGRETQYF.

The chain is built from TRBV28 and TRBJ1-5; D perhaps matches TRBD1 (6 bases). The V gene lost 8 bases and the J gene lost 1 base, with 21 bases spanning the gap. From germline, CDR1 is MDHEN and CDR2 SYDVKM. The CDR3 is made up of 17 amino acids. CDR3 loop: CASEGGGGRMSNQPQHF. The CDR3 DNA follows: TGTGCCAGCGAGGGGGGAGGGGGAAGGATGAGCAATCAGCCCCAGCATTTT.

This chain links TRBV6-5 with TRBJ2-5; 9 nucleotides agree with TRBD1. The J segment lost 5 bases and the V segment lost 2 bases, leaving 9 bases of the junction unmatched. CDR3 length equals 16 residues. CDR1 and CDR2 from the germline V gene are MNHEY and SVGAGI. The CDR3 DNA reads TGTGCCAGCAGTTACACCCTGACAGGGGGAATGGAGACCCAGTACTTC. This sequence encodes CASSYTLTGGMETQYF.

CDR3 nucleotides: TGTGCCAGATCTAGGGAGCGGGCGAACACTGAAGCTTTCTTT. Translated, it gives CARSRERANTEAFF. The chain recombines TRBV19 with TRBJ1-1; D is uncertain. This CDR3 has 14 residues. V lost 9 bases and J 1 base, leaving 15 bases between the germline ends. The germline CDR1 and CDR2 sequences are LNHDA and SQIVND (reference sequence).

The chain uses TRBV9 and TRBJ2-3; D uncertain. Germline loops: CDR1 SGDLS, CDR2 YYNGEE. The CDR3 contains 13 residues. Trimming removed 1 base from V and 5 bases from J, with 8 bases in between. CDR3 nucleotide sequence: TGTGCCAGCAGCGTACTTATTGTAGATACGCAGTATTTT. Amino acids: CASSVLIVDTQYF.

This sequence joins TRBV24-1 and TRBJ2-2, with 9 bases lining up with TRBD1. CDR3 size: 18 residues. V shed 0 bases and J 4 bases; nucleotides not matched to a gene: 8. Germline CDR1 reads KGHDR; CDR2 reads SFDVKD. The CDR3 loop reads CATSDLDPGQGSTGELFF. CDR3 bases: TGTGCCACCAGTGATTTGGATCCGGGACAGGGTTCCACCGGGGAGCTGTTTTTT.

This rearrangement joins TRBV5-5 to TRBJ2-3; 9 nucleotides line up with TRBD2. V dropped 0 bases and J dropped 2; count of bases not matched to a gene: 4. Germline V lookup: CDR1 SGHKS, CDR2 YYEKEE (reference sequence). CDR3 length: 16 amino acids. In DNA form, the CDR3 reads TGTGCCAGCAGCTTGGTGCTAGCGGGAATCACAGATACGCAGTATTTT. It codes for CASSLVLAGITDTQYF.

The CDR3 loop reads CASSEGTGGRGEKLFF. In nucleotides, the CDR3 is TGTGCCAGCAGTGAAGGGACAGGGGGAAGGGGCGAAAAACTGTTTTTT. The V and J genes are TRBV2 and TRBJ1-4, with 10 bases identical to TRBD1. V lost 1 base and J lost 8; bases outside the gene matches: 7. Germline V gene sequence: CDR1 SNHLY, CDR2 FYNNEI. This CDR3 has 16 residues. The full variable domain, in which reference TRBV2 and TRBJ1-4 provide the parts outside the CDR3, is EPEVTQTPSHQVTQMGQEVILRCVPISNHLYFYWYRQILGQKVEFLVSFYNNEISEKSEIFDDQFSVERPDGSNFTLKIRSTKLEDSAMYFCASSEGTGGRGEKLFFGSGTQLSVL.

This rearrangement joins TRBV7-8 to TRBJ1-2; no clear D. The germline CDR1 and CDR2 sequences are SGHVS and FQNEAQ. The V end was cut by 6 bases, the J end by 6 bases, with 14 bases between. CDR3 size: 13 residues. CDR3 loop: CASRPTSGNGYTF. The DNA for the CDR3 is TGTGCCAGCAGGCCTACGTCGGGGAATGGCTACACCTTC.

This clone has at least ten counts. The rearrangement joins TRBV15 to TRBJ2-1, with 9 bases matching TRBD1. The CDR3 is 16 amino acids. The germline CDR1 and CDR2 sequences are LNHNV and YYDKDF (reference sequence). J gave up 5 bases and V 1 base, and 6 bases lay outside the gene matches. The DNA for the CDR3 is TGTGCCACCAGCAGAGTTCCTAGGACAGGGGACAATGAGCAGTTCTTC. Translating gives CATSRVPRTGDNEQFF.

As concerns this clone: The germline gene is not matched at one end of the junction; a read error may be the cause. The chain is built from TRBV18 and TRBJ2-2; D perhaps matches TRBD1 (6 bases). CDR1 and CDR2 from the germline V gene are KGHSH and LQKENI. This CDR3 region has 16 residues. This CDR3 reads CASSPRAGVDTGELFF. The CDR3 bases are TGTGCCAGCTCCCCACGGGCAGGGGTCGACACCGGGGAGCTGTTTTTT. Using reference TRBV18 and TRBJ2-2 for the parts outside the CDR3, the full variable domain is NAGVMQNPRHLVRRRGQEARLRCSPMKGHSHVYWYRQLPEEGLKFMVYLQKENIIDESGMPKERFSAEFPKEGPSILRIQQVVRGDSAAYFCASSPRAGVDTGELFFGEGSRLTVL.

The chain combines TRBV3-1 (or the pseudogene TRBV3-2) with TRBJ1-2, with D uncertain. V lost 7 bases to trimming and J lost 8 bases, with 20 bases between them. The germline V gene has CDR1 LGHDT and CDR2 YNNKEL (reference sequence). This CDR3 has 14 residues. The CDR3 DNA reads TGTGCCAGCATGCCAAGAGGTCTTCCATCCGGCTACACCTTC. Protein: CASMPRGLPSGYTF.

This chain uses TRBV7-2 with TRBJ1-1; D gene ambiguous. The V gene's germline CDR1 is SGHTA and CDR2 FQGNSA. The length of the CDR3 is 13 residues. V dropped 2 bases and J dropped 7 bases, with 11 bases sitting between them. The CDR3 spells CASSLSLSGEAFF. CDR3 DNA sequence: TGTGCCAGCAGCTTATCTTTATCGGGTGAAGCTTTCTTT.

The chain carries TRBV7-2 and TRBJ2-5; 12 bases align to TRBD2. The CDR3 consists of 16 residues. The V segment lost 1 base and the J segment 0 bases; nucleotides outside the gene matches: 0. Germline V gives CDR1 SGHTA, CDR2 FQGNSA. The CDR3 sequence is CASSLGLAGDQETQYF. The DNA of the CDR3 is TGTGCCAGCAGCTTAGGACTAGCGGGGGACCAAGAGACCCAGTACTTC.

The chain joins TRBV20-1 to TRBJ2-7; D may be TRBD1 (5 bases). This CDR3 spans 12 amino acids. Germline V gives CDR1 DFQATT, CDR2 SNEGSKA (reference sequence). Trimming removed 3 bases from V and 2 bases from J, with 8 bases in between. The CDR3 nucleotides are TGCAGTGCTAGTATAGGGGCCTACGAGCAGTACGTC. The encoded protein is CSASIGAYEQYV.

The chain couples TRBV27 to TRBJ2-3; D is possibly TRBD1 (5 bases). V shed 6 bases and J shed 0 bases, with 13 bases lying between them. The CDR3 consists of 15 residues. Germline CDR1 MNHEY, CDR2 SMNVEV (reference sequence). The CDR3 loop reads CASSQGVSSTDTQYF. The CDR3 coding sequence is TGTGCCAGCAGCCAAGGGGTCTCTAGCACAGATACGCAGTATTTT.

The V and J genes are TRBV5-1 and TRBJ2-7; a weak D match, TRBD1 (5 bases). The germline CDR1 and CDR2 sequences are SGHRS and YFSETQ. Trimming took off 0 bases at V and 2 bases at J, with 15 bases between the two ends. The CDR3 consists of 16 residues. The chain's CDR3 is CASSLGSSRAAYEQYF. DNA for the CDR3: TGCGCCAGCAGCTTGGGCTCCTCCAGGGCCGCCTACGAGCAGTACTTC.

J is TRBJ1-2 and V is TRBV28; no clear D. The CDR3 is made up of 14 amino acids. Germline V gives CDR1 MDHEN, CDR2 SYDVKM. Trimming took 10 bases from V and 3 from J, leaving 18 bases between them. The CDR3 sequence: CAILITGKDYGYTF. In nucleotides, the CDR3 is TGTGCCATCCTTATTACGGGGAAGGACTATGGCTACACCTTC.

The chain couples TRBV30 to TRBJ2-7, with 10 bases that match TRBD2. V trimming: 5 bases; J trimming: 2 bases; junction bases outside the gene matches: 6. CDR1 is GTSNPN and CDR2 is SVGIG in the germline V gene (reference sequence). The CDR3 has 14 amino acids. The CDR3 reads CAWELAGGAYEQYF. In DNA, the CDR3 is TGTGCCTGGGAATTAGCGGGGGGAGCCTACGAGCAGTACTTC.